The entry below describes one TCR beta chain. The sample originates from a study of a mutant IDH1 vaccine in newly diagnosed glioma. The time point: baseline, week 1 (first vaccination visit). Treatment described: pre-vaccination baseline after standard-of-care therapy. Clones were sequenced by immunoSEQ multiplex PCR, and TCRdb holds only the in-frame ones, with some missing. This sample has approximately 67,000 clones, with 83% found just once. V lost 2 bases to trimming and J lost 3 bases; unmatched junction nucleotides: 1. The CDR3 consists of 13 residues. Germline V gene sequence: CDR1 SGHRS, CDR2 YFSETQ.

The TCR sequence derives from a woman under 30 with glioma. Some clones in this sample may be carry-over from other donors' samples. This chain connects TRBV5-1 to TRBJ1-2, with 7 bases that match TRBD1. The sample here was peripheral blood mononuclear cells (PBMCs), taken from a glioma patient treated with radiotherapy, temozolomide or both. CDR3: CASSFDRDYGYTF. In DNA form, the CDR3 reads TGCGCCAGCAGCTTTGACAGGGACTATGGCTACACCTTC.